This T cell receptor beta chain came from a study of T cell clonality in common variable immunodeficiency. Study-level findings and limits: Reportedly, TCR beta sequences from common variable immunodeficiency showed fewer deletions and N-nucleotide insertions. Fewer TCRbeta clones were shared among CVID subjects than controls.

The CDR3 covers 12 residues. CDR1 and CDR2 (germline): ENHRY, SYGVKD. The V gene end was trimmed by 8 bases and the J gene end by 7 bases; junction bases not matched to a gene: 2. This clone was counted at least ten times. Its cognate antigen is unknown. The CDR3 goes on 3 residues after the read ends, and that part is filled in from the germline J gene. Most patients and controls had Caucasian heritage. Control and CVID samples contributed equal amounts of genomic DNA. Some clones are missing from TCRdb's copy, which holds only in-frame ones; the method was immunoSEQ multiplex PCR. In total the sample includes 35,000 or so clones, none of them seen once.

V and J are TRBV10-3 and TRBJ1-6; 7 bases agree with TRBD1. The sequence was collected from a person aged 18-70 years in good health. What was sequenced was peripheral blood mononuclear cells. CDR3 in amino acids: CAIGTVNSPLHF. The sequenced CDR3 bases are TGTGCCATCGGGACAGTGAATTCACCC.